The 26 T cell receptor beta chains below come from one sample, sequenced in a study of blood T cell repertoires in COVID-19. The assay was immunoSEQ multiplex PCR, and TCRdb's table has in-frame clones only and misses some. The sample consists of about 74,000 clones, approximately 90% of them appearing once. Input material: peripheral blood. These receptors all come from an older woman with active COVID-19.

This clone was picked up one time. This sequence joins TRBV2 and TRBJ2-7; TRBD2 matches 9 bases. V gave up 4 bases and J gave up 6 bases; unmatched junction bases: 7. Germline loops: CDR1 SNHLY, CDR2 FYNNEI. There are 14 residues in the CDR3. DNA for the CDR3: TGTGCCAGCAGTGTGAGGACTAGCGCGGGCGAGCAGTACTTC. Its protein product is CASSVRTSAGEQYF.

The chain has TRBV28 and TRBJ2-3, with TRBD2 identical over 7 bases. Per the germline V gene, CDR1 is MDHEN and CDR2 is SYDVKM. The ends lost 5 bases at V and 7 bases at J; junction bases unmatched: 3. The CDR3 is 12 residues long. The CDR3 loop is CASSRGEYTQYF. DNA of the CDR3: TGTGCCAGCAGTCGGGGGGAATATACGCAGTATTTT.

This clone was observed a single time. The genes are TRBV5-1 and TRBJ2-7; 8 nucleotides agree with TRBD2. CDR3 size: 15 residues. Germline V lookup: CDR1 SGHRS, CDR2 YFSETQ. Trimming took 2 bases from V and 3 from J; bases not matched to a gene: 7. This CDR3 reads CASSLPGLGNYEQYF. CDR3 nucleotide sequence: TGCGCCAGCAGCTTACCGGGACTAGGGAACTACGAGCAGTACTTC. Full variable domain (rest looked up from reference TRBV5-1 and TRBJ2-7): KAGVTQTPRYLIKTRGQQVTLSCSPISGHRSVSWYQQTPGQGLQFLFEYFSETQRNKGNFPGRFSGRQFSNSRSEMNVSTLELGDSALYLCASSLPGLGNYEQYFGPGTRLTVT.

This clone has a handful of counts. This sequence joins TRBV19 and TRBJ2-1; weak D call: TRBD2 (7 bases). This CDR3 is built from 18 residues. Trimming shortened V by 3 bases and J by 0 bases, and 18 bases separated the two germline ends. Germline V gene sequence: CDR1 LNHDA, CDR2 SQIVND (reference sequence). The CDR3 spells CASSISQGGGGSYNEQFF. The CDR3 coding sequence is TGTGCCAGTAGTATTTCACAGGGCGGCGGGGGCTCCTACAATGAGCAGTTCTTC.

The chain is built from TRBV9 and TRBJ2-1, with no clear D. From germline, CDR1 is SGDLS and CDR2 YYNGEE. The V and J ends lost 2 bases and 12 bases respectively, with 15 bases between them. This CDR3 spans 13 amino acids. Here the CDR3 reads CASSVRTIEVQFF. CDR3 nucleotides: TGTGCCAGCAGCGTGAGAACAATCGAGGTGCAGTTCTTC.

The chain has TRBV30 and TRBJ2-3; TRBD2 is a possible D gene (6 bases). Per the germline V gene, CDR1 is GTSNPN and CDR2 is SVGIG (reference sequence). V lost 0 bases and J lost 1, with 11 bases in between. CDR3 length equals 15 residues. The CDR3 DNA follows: TGTGCCTGGAGTGTTACTAGCAGACGCACAGATACGCAGTATTTT. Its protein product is CAWSVTSRRTDTQYF.

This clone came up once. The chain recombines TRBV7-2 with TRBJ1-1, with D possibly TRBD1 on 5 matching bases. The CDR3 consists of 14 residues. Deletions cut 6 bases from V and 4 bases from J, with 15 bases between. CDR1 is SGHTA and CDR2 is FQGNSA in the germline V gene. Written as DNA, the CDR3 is TGTGCCAGCAGTCAAGGGGATTACGGCACTGAAGCTTTCTTT. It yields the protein CASSQGDYGTEAFF.

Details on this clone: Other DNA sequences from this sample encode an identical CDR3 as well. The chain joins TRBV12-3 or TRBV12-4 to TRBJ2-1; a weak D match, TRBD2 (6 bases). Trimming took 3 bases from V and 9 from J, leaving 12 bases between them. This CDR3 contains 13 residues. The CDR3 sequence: CASSFRLEGEQFF. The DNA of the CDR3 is TGTGCCAGCAGTTTCCGACTAGAAGGTGAGCAGTTCTTC.

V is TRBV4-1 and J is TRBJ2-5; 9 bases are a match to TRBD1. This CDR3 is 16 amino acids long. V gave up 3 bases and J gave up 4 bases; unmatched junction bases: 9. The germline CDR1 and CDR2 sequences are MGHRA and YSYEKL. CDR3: CASSQKAGTGTETQYF. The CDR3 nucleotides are TGCGCCAGCAGCCAGAAAGCCGGGACAGGGACAGAGACCCAGTACTTC.

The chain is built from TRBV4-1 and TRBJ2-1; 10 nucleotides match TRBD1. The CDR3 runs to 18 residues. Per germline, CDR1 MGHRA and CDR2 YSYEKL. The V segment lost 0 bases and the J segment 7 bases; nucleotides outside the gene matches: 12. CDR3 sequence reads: CASSQDTRDRGVRNEQFF. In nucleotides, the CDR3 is TGCGCCAGCAGCCAAGATACCCGGGACAGGGGTGTTCGGAATGAGCAGTTCTTC.

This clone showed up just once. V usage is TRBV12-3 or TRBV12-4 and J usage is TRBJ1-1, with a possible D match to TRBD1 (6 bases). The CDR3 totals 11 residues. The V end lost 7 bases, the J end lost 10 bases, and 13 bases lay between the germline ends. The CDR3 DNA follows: TGTGCCAGCACCCCCGGGACAAGAGCTTTCTTT. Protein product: CASTPGTRAFF.

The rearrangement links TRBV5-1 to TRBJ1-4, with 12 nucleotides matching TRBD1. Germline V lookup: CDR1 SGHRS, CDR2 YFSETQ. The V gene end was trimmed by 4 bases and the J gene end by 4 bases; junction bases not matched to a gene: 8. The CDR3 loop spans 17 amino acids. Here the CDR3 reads CASSLPGTGGINEKLFF. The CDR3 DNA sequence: TGCGCCAGCAGCCTCCCCGGGACAGGGGGCATTAATGAAAAACTGTTTTTT.

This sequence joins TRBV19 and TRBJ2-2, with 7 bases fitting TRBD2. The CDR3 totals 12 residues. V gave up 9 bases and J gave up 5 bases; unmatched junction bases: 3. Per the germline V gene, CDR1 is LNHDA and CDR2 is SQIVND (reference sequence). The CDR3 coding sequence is TGTGCCAGCGGGGAGGGAACCGGGGAGCTGTTTTTT. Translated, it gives CASGEGTGELFF.

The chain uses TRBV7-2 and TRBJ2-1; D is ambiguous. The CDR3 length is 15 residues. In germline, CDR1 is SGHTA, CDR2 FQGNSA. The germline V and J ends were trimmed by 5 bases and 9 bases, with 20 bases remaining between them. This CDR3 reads CASSPRNGLSGEQFF. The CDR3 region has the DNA TGTGCCAGCAGCCCCAGGAACGGCCTTTCAGGTGAGCAGTTCTTC.

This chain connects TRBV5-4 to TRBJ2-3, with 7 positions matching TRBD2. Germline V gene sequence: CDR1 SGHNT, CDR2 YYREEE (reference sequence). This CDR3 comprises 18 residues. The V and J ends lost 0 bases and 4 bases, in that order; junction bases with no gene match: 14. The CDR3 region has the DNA TGTGCCAGCAGCTTGGCAGGTTCTGGCGGGAGTAGCGCAGATACGCAGTATTTT. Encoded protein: CASSLAGSGGSSADTQYF.

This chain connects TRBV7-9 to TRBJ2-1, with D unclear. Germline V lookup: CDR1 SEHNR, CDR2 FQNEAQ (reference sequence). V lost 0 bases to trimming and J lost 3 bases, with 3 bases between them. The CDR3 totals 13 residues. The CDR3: CASSLARYNEQFF. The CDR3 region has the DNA TGTGCCAGCAGCTTAGCCCGCTACAATGAGCAGTTCTTC.

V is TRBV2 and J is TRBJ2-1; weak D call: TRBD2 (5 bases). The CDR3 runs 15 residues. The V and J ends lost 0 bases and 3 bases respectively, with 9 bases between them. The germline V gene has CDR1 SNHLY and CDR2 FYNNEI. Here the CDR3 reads CASSEARANYNEQFF. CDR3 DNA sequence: TGTGCCAGCAGTGAAGCGCGGGCCAACTACAATGAGCAGTTCTTC.

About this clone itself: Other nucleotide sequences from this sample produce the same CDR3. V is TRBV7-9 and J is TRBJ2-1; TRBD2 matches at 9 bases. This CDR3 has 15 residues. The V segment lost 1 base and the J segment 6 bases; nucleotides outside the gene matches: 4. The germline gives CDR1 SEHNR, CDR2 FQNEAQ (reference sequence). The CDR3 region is CASSLGLAGPNEQFF. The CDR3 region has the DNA TGTGCCAGCAGCTTAGGCCTAGCGGGACCCAATGAGCAGTTCTTC.

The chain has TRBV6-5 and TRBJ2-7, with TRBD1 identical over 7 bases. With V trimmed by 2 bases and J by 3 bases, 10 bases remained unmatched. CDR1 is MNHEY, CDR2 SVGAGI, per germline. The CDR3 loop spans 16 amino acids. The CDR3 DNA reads TGTGCCAGCAGTTACGATGTGAGACAGGGCCTCTACGAGCAGTACTTC. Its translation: CASSYDVRQGLYEQYF.

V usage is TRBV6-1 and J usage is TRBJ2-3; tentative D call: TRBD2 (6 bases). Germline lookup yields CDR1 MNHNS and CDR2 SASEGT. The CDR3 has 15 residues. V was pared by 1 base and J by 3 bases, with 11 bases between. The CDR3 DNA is TGTGCCAGCAGTGAAGGGGTTCGGGGGACAGATACGCAGTATTTT. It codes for CASSEGVRGTDTQYF.

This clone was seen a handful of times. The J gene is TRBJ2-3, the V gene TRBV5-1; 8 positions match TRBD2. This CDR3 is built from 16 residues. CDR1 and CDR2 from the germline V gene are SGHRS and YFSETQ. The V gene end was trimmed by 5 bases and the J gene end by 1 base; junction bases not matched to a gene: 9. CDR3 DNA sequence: TGCGCCAGCAGGGGGAGCGGGAGAGTCGGCACAGATACGCAGTATTTT. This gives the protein CASRGSGRVGTDTQYF.

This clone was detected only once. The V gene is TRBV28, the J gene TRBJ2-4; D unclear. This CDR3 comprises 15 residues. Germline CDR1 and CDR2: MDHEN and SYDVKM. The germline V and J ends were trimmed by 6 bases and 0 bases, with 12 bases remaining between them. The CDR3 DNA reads TGTGCCAGCAGAACCGACACGTTAGCCAAAAACATTCAGTACTTC. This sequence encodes CASRTDTLAKNIQYF.

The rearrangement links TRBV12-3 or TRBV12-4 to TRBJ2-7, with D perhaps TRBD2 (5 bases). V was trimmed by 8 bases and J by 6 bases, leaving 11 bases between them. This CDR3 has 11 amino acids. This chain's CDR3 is CASGRGGEQYF. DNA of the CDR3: TGTGCCAGCGGGCGCGGAGGCGAGCAGTACTTC.

This CDR3 reads CASSLRTSGFSSYEQYF. The CDR3 DNA is TGTGCCAGCAGCTTGCGGACTAGCGGGTTTAGCTCCTACGAGCAGTACTTC. The genes are TRBV7-2 and TRBJ2-7, with 11 bases fitting TRBD2. The germline gives CDR1 SGHTA, CDR2 FQGNSA. V was pared by 3 bases and J by 0 bases, with 7 bases of the junction left unmatched. The CDR3 covers 17 residues.

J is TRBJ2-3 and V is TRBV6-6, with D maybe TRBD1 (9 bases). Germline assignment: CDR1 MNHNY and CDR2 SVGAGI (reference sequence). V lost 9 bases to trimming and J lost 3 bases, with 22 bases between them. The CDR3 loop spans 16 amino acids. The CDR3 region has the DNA TGTGCCAGTCGATCACCGGGGGGGACAGGGACAGATACGCAGTATTTT. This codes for CASRSPGGTGTDTQYF.

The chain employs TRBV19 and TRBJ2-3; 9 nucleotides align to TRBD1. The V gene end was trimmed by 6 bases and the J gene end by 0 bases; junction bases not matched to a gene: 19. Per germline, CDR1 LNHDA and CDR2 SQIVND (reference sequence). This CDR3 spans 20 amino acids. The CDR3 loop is CASRALPRTGALFSTDTQYF. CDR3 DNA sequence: TGTGCCAGTAGGGCTCTACCGAGGACAGGGGCTCTCTTTAGCACAGATACGCAGTATTTT. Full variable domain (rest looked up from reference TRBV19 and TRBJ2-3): DGGITQSPKYLFRKEGQNVTLSCEQNLNHDAMYWYRQDPGQGLRLIYYSQIVNDFQKGDIAEGYSVSREKKESFPLTVTSAQKNPTAFYLCASRALPRTGALFSTDTQYFGPGTRLTVL.